These 18 T cell receptor beta chains share one sample of origin, sequenced in a study of shared clonotypes between healthy human individuals. The method was immunoSEQ multiplex PCR; TCRdb's version includes in-frame clones alone and lacks a portion of them. The sample includes fewer than 650,000 clones, about 80% of them seen just once. Sequencing was carried out using PBMCs. Source of these receptors: a woman between 35 and 50 years old in good health. Some clones in this sample may be carry-over from other donors' samples.

This chain joins TRBV2 and TRBJ2-2; weak D call: TRBD2 (6 bases). The CDR3 runs to 16 residues. The V end lost 1 base, the J end lost 0 bases, and 9 bases lay between the germline ends. Germline V gene sequence: CDR1 SNHLY, CDR2 FYNNEI. CDR3 in amino acids: CASSEVTGANTGELFF. CDR3 in DNA: TGTGCCAGCAGTGAAGTGACGGGGGCGAACACCGGGGAGCTGTTTTTT.

The chain couples TRBV27 to TRBJ2-1; D gene ambiguous. The CDR3 extends over 11 amino acids. Germline-derived CDR1 and CDR2 are MNHEY and SMNVEV (reference sequence). Trimming cost V 4 bases and J 5 bases, with 3 bases left between them. The CDR3 spells CASSSHNEQFF. DNA for the CDR3: TGTGCCAGCAGTTCGCACAATGAGCAGTTCTTC.

This chain links TRBV28 with TRBJ1-2, with D unclear. V dropped 6 bases and J dropped 4 bases, with 12 bases sitting between them. The length of the CDR3 is 13 residues. Germline CDR1 and CDR2: MDHEN and SYDVKM. CDR3 sequence: CASSQEDGYGYTF. DNA for the CDR3: TGTGCCAGCAGCCAAGAGGATGGCTATGGCTACACCTTC.

This clone came up once. This chain uses TRBV10-2 with TRBJ2-7; 12 bases fit TRBD1. V trimming: 10 bases; J trimming: 4 bases; junction bases outside the gene matches: 11. The CDR3 has 15 residues. Germline V gene lookup returns CDR1 WSHSY and CDR2 SAAADI. The CDR3 sequence: CATTGPGQGAYEQYF. As DNA, the CDR3 is TGCGCCACGACCGGCCCGGGACAGGGGGCTTACGAGCAGTACTTC.

This clone has a handful of counts. The CDR3: CASSFSGQETQYF. Written as DNA, the CDR3 is TGTGCCAGCAGCTTTTCTGGGCAAGAGACCCAGTACTTC. The chain is built from TRBV11-2 and TRBJ2-5; D is unresolved. CDR1 and CDR2 (germline): SGHAT, FQNNGV. The CDR3 extends over 13 amino acids. Trimming shortened V by 3 bases and J by 2 bases, and 7 bases separated the two germline ends.

The chain links TRBV7-9 to TRBJ2-7; TRBD1 matches at 8 bases. This CDR3 has 15 amino acids. Germline CDR1 is SEHNR and CDR2 is FQNEAQ (reference sequence). The J segment lost 3 bases and the V segment lost 5 bases, leaving 9 bases of the junction unmatched. As DNA, the CDR3 is TGTGCCAGCAGCGCTCCGAGGGACAGGAACTACGAGCAGTACTTC. Its protein product is CASSAPRDRNYEQYF.

The chain recombines TRBV28 with TRBJ1-5; no clear D gene. The CDR3 loop spans 10 amino acids. Per the germline V gene, CDR1 is MDHEN and CDR2 is SYDVKM. V lost 6 bases and J 9 bases, leaving 6 bases between the germline ends. The CDR3 is CASSQRPQHF. The CDR3 DNA reads as TGTGCCAGCAGCCAGCGGCCCCAGCATTTT.

The chain links TRBV5-6 to TRBJ2-7; possible D gene TRBD2, 6 bases. V was cut by 2 bases and J by 6 bases, with 12 bases left in between. This CDR3 region has 13 residues. CDR1 is SGHDT and CDR2 is YYEEEE in the germline V gene. In DNA form, the CDR3 reads TGTGCCAGCAGCTTTCTAGGGACTGGCGAGCAGTACTTC. Protein: CASSFLGTGEQYF.

The V and J genes are TRBV28 and TRBJ1-5; D is unresolved. The V end lost 1 base, the J end lost 10 bases, and 8 bases lay between the germline ends. Germline V gene lookup returns CDR1 MDHEN and CDR2 SYDVKM. This CDR3 has 12 residues. The chain's CDR3 is CASSLSLSPQHF. The CDR3 DNA follows: TGTGCCAGCAGTTTATCCCTATCCCCCCAGCATTTT.

This clone was picked up a small number of times. The chain couples TRBV15 to TRBJ1-4, with D possibly being TRBD1 (6 bases). This CDR3 comprises 17 residues. Germline V gene lookup returns CDR1 LNHNV and CDR2 YYDKDF (reference sequence). With 0 bases removed from V and 3 bases from J, the gap between germline ends came to 14 bases. Here the CDR3 reads CATSRDARTDSNEKLFF. The CDR3 DNA reads as TGTGCCACCAGCAGAGACGCCCGGACAGACTCTAATGAAAAACTGTTTTTT. Drawing the rest from reference TRBV15 and TRBJ1-4, the complete variable domain is DAMVIQNPRYQVTQFGKPVTLSCSQTLNHNVMYWYQQKSSQAPKLLFHYYDKDFNNEADTPDNFQSRRPNTSFCFLDIRSPGLGDTAMYLCATSRDARTDSNEKLFFGSGTQLSVL.

The rearrangement uses TRBV27 and TRBJ2-1; 9 bases agree with TRBD2. CDR3 length: 14 amino acids. Per the germline V gene, CDR1 is MNHEY and CDR2 is SMNVEV (reference sequence). Losses at the gene ends were 7 bases for V and 3 bases for J; bases not matched to a gene: 4. CDR3 sequence (DNA): TGTGCCAGCACCCCGACTAGCGGCTACAATGAGCAGTTCTTC. Protein product: CASTPTSGYNEQFF.

The chain carries TRBV27 and TRBJ2-7; 7 bases are a match to TRBD1. CDR3 length: 12 amino acids. Germline values: CDR1 MNHEY, CDR2 SMNVEV (reference sequence). V shed 2 bases, J shed 9 bases, and the junction held 4 bases outside the gene matches. CDR3 amino acids: CASSLLGGLQYF. The CDR3 DNA is TGTGCCAGCAGTTTACTAGGGGGCCTGCAGTACTTC.

The chain combines TRBV30 with TRBJ1-5; D remains ambiguous. V lost 4 bases and J 2 bases, leaving 9 bases between the germline ends. The germline gives CDR1 GTSNPN, CDR2 SVGIG (reference sequence). The length of the CDR3 is 13 residues. For the CDR3, the DNA is TGTGCCTGGACAGTTTCCCGCAATCAGCCCCAGCATTTT. Protein sequence: CAWTVSRNQPQHF.

The rearrangement joins TRBV11-2 to TRBJ2-7; the D gene is possibly TRBD1 (5 bases). V was trimmed by 5 bases and J by 1 base, leaving 18 bases between them. This CDR3 has 16 residues. Germline V gene lookup returns CDR1 SGHAT and CDR2 FQNNGV. In DNA form, the CDR3 reads TGTGCCAGCAGCCCCTGGACACTACTCACTTCCTACGAGCAGTACTTC. Protein sequence: CASSPWTLLTSYEQYF.

Only one count was recorded for this clone. The V gene is TRBV9, the J gene TRBJ2-6; maybe TRBD2 (5 bases). Trimming pared 1 base from V and 2 bases from J, leaving 13 bases between. Germline CDR1 SGDLS, CDR2 YYNGEE. The CDR3 runs to 17 residues. CDR3 amino acids: CASSVRRPGTGANVLTF. The CDR3 nucleotides read TGTGCCAGCAGCGTACGCCGCCCCGGGACTGGGGCCAACGTCCTGACTTTC.

This clone occurred a few times. This chain connects TRBV2 to TRBJ2-5, with D unclear. Between the trimmed V and J ends, which lost 6 bases and 3 bases, there was a span of 11 bases. Germline CDR1 SNHLY, CDR2 FYNNEI. This CDR3 is built from 13 residues. CDR3 protein: CASSPDLKETQYF. As DNA, the CDR3 is TGTGCCAGCAGCCCCGACTTGAAAGAGACCCAGTACTTC.

This clone was found many times. The chain is built from TRBV7-9 and TRBJ2-3; the D is unclear. This CDR3 is built from 13 residues. Trimming cost V 2 bases and J 7 bases, with 10 bases left between them. In germline, CDR1 is SEHNR, CDR2 FQNEAQ (reference sequence). The CDR3 coding sequence is TGTGCCAGCAGCTTAAGGGCGACTCATACGCAGTATTTT. Translation gives CASSLRATHTQYF. Variable domain in full (rest from reference TRBV7-9 and TRBJ2-3): DTGVSQNPRHKITKRGQNVTFRCDPISEHNRLYWYRQTLGQGPEFLTYFQNEAQLEKSRLLSDRFSAERPKGSFSTLEIQRTEQGDSAMYLCASSLRATHTQYFGPGTRLTVL.

CDR3 nucleotide sequence: TGTGCCAGCAGACCCAGGACGGGAAAGACCCAGTACTTC. Protein product: CASRPRTGKTQYF. The V gene is TRBV5-6, the J gene TRBJ2-5, with D tentatively TRBD2 (5 bases). Germline V gene lookup returns CDR1 SGHDT and CDR2 YYEEEE. The CDR3 length is 13 residues. The V and J ends lost 5 bases and 6 bases respectively, with 14 bases between them.